This TCR beta chain was documented in a study of CD8 T cells in Susac syndrome. The CDR3 runs 14 residues. The germline V and J ends were trimmed by 0 bases and 4 bases, with 8 bases remaining between them. Germline lookup yields CDR1 MRHNA and CDR2 SNTAGT. After extraction with the RNeasy kit, 0.5 to 1 ug of the RNA was reverse transcribed using random hexamers. TCRdb reprocessed the immunoSEQ multiplex PCR reads via MiXCR and lists one record per CDR3 protein. The sample has some 120,000 distinct CDR3 sequences, roughly 94% seen once; the top ten hold 0.095% to 0.15%. The origin of this receptor is a human donor with multiple sclerosis. The specimen sequenced was CD4+ T cells from PBMCs. This chain uses TRBV6-4 with TRBJ2-3; D remains unclear. CDR3 DNA: TGTGCCAGCAGTGACTCCTCCCTGTCAGATACGCAGTATTTT. This gives the protein CASSDSSLSDTQYF.